This T cell receptor (beta chain) stems from a study of blood T cell repertoires in COVID-19. Whole-study context: Some COVID-19 samples were acute and others convalescent; all came from the United States, Italy and Spain. The analysed material was cDNA or gDNA that came from T cells, B-cell-depleted T cells, or PBMCs.

In the source study's methods: Reference gene primer amplification yielded estimated nucleated cell counts. Sequencing used immunoSEQ multiplex PCR; TCRdb keeps in-frame clones, though not all of them. Clone size and V and J calls were adopted from that table, with D and trimming inferred from the DNA. Of about 110,000 clones in the sample, 75% to 90% are singletons; the top ten hold 18%. This clone was counted between two and nine times. The CDR3 loop spans 15 amino acids. Germline V CDR1 and CDR2: SNHLY, FYNNEI. V shed 6 bases and J shed 4 bases, with 18 bases lying between them. The sample consisted of peripheral blood. This clonotype was sampled from a woman aged 60-75 years with acute or convalescent COVID-19. The genes are TRBV2 and TRBJ1-2; D perhaps matches TRBD1 (5 bases). DNA for the CDR3: TGTGCCAGCAGGGGGGGAACAACCGGCACCTATGGCTACACCTTC. It specifies CASRGGTTGTYGYTF.